This T cell receptor beta chain was recorded in a study of cytomegalovirus exposure and HLA in healthy donors. Study-level results: There were some public TCRs occurring in many donors, but most TCR sequences were rare. The tendency of first-cohort TCR clusters to co-occur in the roughly 110 validation repertoires was identified by a subsequent analysis.

Sequencing used immunoSEQ multiplex PCR; TCRdb keeps in-frame clones, though not all of them. Here the sample spans some 72,000 clones, almost 97% being singletons. The ends lost 8 bases at V and 7 bases at J; junction bases unmatched: 5. The CDR3 has 13 residues. The germline CDR1 and CDR2 sequences are LNHDA and SQIVND (reference sequence). On this clone: Its antigen is still unknown.

This sequence joins TRBV19 and TRBJ1-4, with 9 positions matching TRBD1. Material for sequencing was PBMCs. This receptor was taken from a man younger than 35 in good health and CMV-seropositive. The CDR3 DNA sequence: TGTGCCAGTGGCTACAGGGGGCGTGAAAAACTGTTTTTT. Translating it yields CASGYRGREKLFF.